The clone carrying this T cell receptor (beta chain) was recorded at least ten times. The sample belongs to a study of T-cell reconstitution after alpha-beta-depleted transplantation in children. Unique molecular identifiers were used to barcode this TCRbeta library. TCRdb independently ran MiXCR on the PCR reads; one entry per CDR3 protein. This sample yields under 450,000 distinct CDR3 sequences, of which 13% are seen a single time; 3.5% to 4.5% belongs to the top ten. The CDR3 loop spans 17 amino acids. Germline CDR1 is SGHAT and CDR2 is FQNNGV. Trimming took 0 bases from V and 7 from J; bases not matched to a gene: 8.

The sample here was PBMCs, taken from the stem cell graft. The chain carries TRBV11-2 and TRBJ2-2; 10 bases match TRBD1. This receptor was obtained from a human donor who donated a stem cell graft to a child with Fanconi anemia. The CDR3 DNA is TGTGCCAGCAGCTTAGACTGGGACAGGGGACGCGGCGGGGAGCTGTTTTTT. The encoded protein is CASSLDWDRGRGGELFF.